Each of the 29 T cell receptor beta chains below was sequenced from the same sample in a study of blood T cell repertoires in COVID-19. Sequencing was performed with immunoSEQ multiplex PCR; in TCRdb, only in-frame clones are kept and a portion is missing. The repertoire holds 200,000 to 300,000 clones, with 81% as singletons. The sequenced sample consisted of peripheral blood. Receptors were obtained from a woman aged 80 or older with acute or convalescent COVID-19.

The chain uses TRBV3-1 (or the pseudogene TRBV3-2) and TRBJ2-1; TRBD2 agrees at 14 bases. The CDR3 totals 21 residues. V shed 8 bases, J shed 4 bases, and the junction held 22 bases outside the gene matches. CDR1 LGHDT and CDR2 YNNKEL come from the germline V gene (reference sequence). CDR3 sequence reads: CASGTPTGPGLAGARYNEQFF. The CDR3, as DNA: TGTGCCAGCGGCACCCCTACTGGACCGGGACTAGCGGGAGCAAGGTACAATGAGCAGTTCTTC.

This rearrangement joins TRBV6-5 to TRBJ2-7; 7 bases align to TRBD1. V lost 8 bases to trimming and J lost 7 bases; unmatched junction nucleotides: 11. The CDR3 runs to 13 residues. In germline, CDR1 is MNHEY, CDR2 SVGAGI. CDR3 bases: TGTGCCAGCGTCCCGACAGGGCTGTGGGAGCAGTACTTC. This gives the protein CASVPTGLWEQYF.

The chain couples TRBV5-1 to TRBJ2-1; no firm D call. Trimming cost V 0 bases and J 10 bases, with 5 bases left between them. The CDR3 covers 11 residues. The germline V gene has CDR1 SGHRS and CDR2 YFSETQ. The CDR3 here is CASSLGREQFF. The DNA for the CDR3 is TGCGCCAGCAGCTTGGGGCGGGAGCAGTTCTTC. Using reference TRBV5-1 and TRBJ2-1 for the parts outside the CDR3, the full variable domain is KAGVTQTPRYLIKTRGQQVTLSCSPISGHRSVSWYQQTPGQGLQFLFEYFSETQRNKGNFPGRFSGRQFSNSRSEMNVSTLELGDSALYLCASSLGREQFFGPGTRLTVL.

On this clone: The same CDR3 can be traced to other DNA sequences in this sample. This chain connects TRBV11-3 to TRBJ2-7; 8 bases are shared with TRBD2. Germline CDR1 and CDR2: SGHNT and YENEEA. Losses at the gene ends were 2 bases for V and 1 base for J; bases not matched to a gene: 1. The CDR3 is 14 residues long. The CDR3 here is CASSLSGSSYEQYF. The CDR3 DNA reads as TGTGCCAGCAGCTTAAGCGGGAGTTCCTACGAGCAGTACTTC.

This chain connects TRBV24-1 to TRBJ2-2; no reliable D call. The germline CDR1 and CDR2 sequences are KGHDR and SFDVKD. The V and J ends lost 4 bases and 1 base respectively, with 6 bases between them. The CDR3 length is 14 residues. The CDR3 reads CATSESGNTGELFF. CDR3 nucleotides: TGTGCCACCAGTGAATCAGGGAACACCGGGGAGCTGTTTTTT.

The chain recombines TRBV5-4 with TRBJ2-7; TRBD1 aligns across 10 bases. Germline CDR1 SGHNT, CDR2 YYREEE (reference sequence). This CDR3 spans 15 amino acids. Germline trimming cut 4 bases from V and 1 base from J; bases unmatched to any gene: 5. The CDR3 DNA follows: TGTGCCAGCAGCGCACCGGGACAGGGGTCCTACGAGCAGTACTTC. Translated, it gives CASSAPGQGSYEQYF.

This chain uses TRBV19 with TRBJ1-2, with TRBD1 as a possible D gene (5 bases). V was clipped by 6 bases and J by 0 bases, with 11 bases between them. There are 14 residues in the CDR3. CDR1 is LNHDA and CDR2 is SQIVND in the germline V gene (reference sequence). The CDR3 DNA follows: TGTGCCAGTAGCGGGGGACCTCCTAACTATGGCTACACCTTC. It encodes CASSGGPPNYGYTF.

This clone was detected only a few times. This chain connects TRBV9 to TRBJ1-6; D is ambiguous. The CDR3 loop spans 15 amino acids. V lost 0 bases and J lost 6, with 10 bases in between. From germline, CDR1 is SGDLS and CDR2 YYNGEE. The CDR3 DNA is TGTGCCAGCAGCGTAGGGGTCGGGGTTAATTCACCCCTCCACTTT. As protein: CASSVGVGVNSPLHF. The whole variable domain, remainder taken from reference TRBV9 and TRBJ1-6, is DSGVTQTPKHLITATGQRVTLRCSPRSGDLSVYWYQQSLDQGLQFLIQYYNGEERAKGNILERFSAQQFPDLHSELNLSSLELGDSALYFCASSVGVGVNSPLHFGNGTRLTVT.

The rearrangement links TRBV30 to TRBJ1-5, with TRBD1 as a possible D gene (5 bases). Per germline, CDR1 GTSNPN and CDR2 SVGIG (reference sequence). The CDR3 runs to 13 residues. V shed 2 bases and J shed 4 bases, with 9 bases lying between them. The CDR3 here is CAWSPQGNQPQHF. The CDR3 region has the DNA TGTGCCTGGAGTCCGCAGGGAAATCAGCCCCAGCATTTT.

The chain employs TRBV3-1 (or the pseudogene TRBV3-2) and TRBJ2-3; 7 positions match TRBD2. The CDR3 is 16 residues long. Unmatched junction bases numbered 14, after V lost 6 bases and J lost 5 bases. Germline V gene sequence: CDR1 LGHDT, CDR2 YNNKEL (reference sequence). The CDR3 nucleotides read TGTGCCAGCAGGAAAGAGCGGGAACCATGGGGAGATACGCAGTATTTT. Translated: CASRKEREPWGDTQYF.

The genes are TRBV7-2 and TRBJ1-1, with TRBD1 matching 7 bases. V dropped 6 bases and J dropped 2; count of bases not matched to a gene: 6. The length of the CDR3 is 14 residues. CDR1 SGHTA and CDR2 FQGNSA come from the germline V gene. CDR3 sequence reads: CASRIGTANTEAFF. In nucleotides, the CDR3 is TGTGCCAGCAGGATAGGGACAGCCAACACTGAAGCTTTCTTT.

This clone has only one observation. The chain joins TRBV29-1 to TRBJ2-2; D not resolved. This CDR3 is 11 amino acids long. Germline assignment: CDR1 SQVTM and CDR2 ANQGSEA. V lost 7 bases, J lost 2 bases, and 5 bases lay in between. In DNA, the CDR3 is TGCAGCGCTCAAAACACCGGGGAGCTGTTTTTT. Amino acids: CSAQNTGELFF.

The genes are TRBV18 and TRBJ2-2, with D possibly being TRBD2 (6 bases). Trimming removed 2 bases from V and 4 bases from J, with 14 bases in between. CDR1 and CDR2 (germline): KGHSH, LQKENI. This CDR3 contains 16 residues. In DNA, the CDR3 is TGTGCCAGCTCACCAGTTGGGGGGTCCTCCACCGGGGAGCTGTTTTTT. Encoded protein: CASSPVGGSSTGELFF.

The chain links TRBV29-1 to TRBJ1-2; 8 bases line up with TRBD1. Germline CDR1 SQVTM, CDR2 ANQGSEA. The V and J ends lost 7 bases and 3 bases, in that order; junction bases with no gene match: 1. This CDR3 comprises 11 residues. The CDR3 loop is CSGGQDYGYTF. In DNA form, the CDR3 reads TGCAGCGGGGGACAGGACTATGGCTACACCTTC.

This chain uses TRBV5-1 with TRBJ1-1; no firm D call. The germline V gene has CDR1 SGHRS and CDR2 YFSETQ. Between the trimmed V and J ends, which lost 4 bases and 0 bases, there was a span of 13 bases. This CDR3 has 15 residues. CDR3 sequence (DNA): TGCGCCAGCAGCCCCGCACCTACTTTGAACACTGAAGCTTTCTTT. The encoded protein is CASSPAPTLNTEAFF.

V is TRBV11-2 and J is TRBJ2-2; no firm D call. CDR1 is SGHAT, CDR2 FQNNGV, per germline. Trimming took 7 bases from V and 3 from J, leaving 12 bases between them. This CDR3 has 14 amino acids. The chain's CDR3 is CASTLVEYTGELFF. In DNA form, the CDR3 reads TGTGCCAGCACCCTAGTAGAGTACACCGGGGAGCTGTTTTTT.

This rearrangement joins TRBV19 to TRBJ1-2; 7 bases are shared with TRBD1. CDR3 length equals 13 residues. Looked up from germline, CDR1 is LNHDA and CDR2 is SQIVND (reference sequence). The ends lost 7 bases at V and 5 bases at J; junction bases unmatched: 7. The chain's CDR3 is CASKEGQSYGYTF. CDR3 coding DNA: TGTGCCAGTAAGGAGGGACAGAGTTATGGCTACACCTTC.

The rearrangement links TRBV7-9 to TRBJ2-7; 7 bases line up with TRBD1. The germline CDR1 and CDR2 sequences are SEHNR and FQNEAQ (reference sequence). The CDR3 extends over 14 amino acids. V trimming: 3 bases; J trimming: 3 bases; junction bases outside the gene matches: 5. Written as DNA, the CDR3 is TGTGCCAGCAGCTTCCGGGACAGTAACTACGAGCAGTACTTC. Amino acid sequence: CASSFRDSNYEQYF.

This clone was seen a few times. V and J are TRBV2 and TRBJ1-6; weak D call: TRBD1 (6 bases). This CDR3 spans 19 amino acids. Trimming pared 2 bases from V and 4 bases from J, leaving 21 bases between. Per germline, CDR1 SNHLY and CDR2 FYNNEI. The CDR3 spells CASSERGHLQPYYNSPLHF. In DNA, the CDR3 is TGTGCCAGCAGTGAAAGGGGACATCTCCAGCCTTATTATAATTCACCCCTCCACTTT.

The gene calls are TRBV9 and TRBJ1-1; no clear D gene. This CDR3 is built from 13 residues. V was pared by 6 bases and J by 9 bases, with 18 bases between. Germline CDR1 is SGDLS and CDR2 is YYNGEE. The CDR3 DNA sequence: TGTGCCAGCACCCCCCCCGGGGATGCTAAAGCTTTCTTT. Translation: CASTPPGDAKAFF.

This chain uses TRBV11-2 with TRBJ2-1; 7 bases agree with TRBD2. Germline-derived CDR1 and CDR2 are SGHAT and FQNNGV. The V and J ends lost 0 bases and 15 bases, in that order; junction bases with no gene match: 11. This CDR3 comprises 14 residues. The CDR3: CASSLDRWTRAAFF. The DNA of the CDR3 is TGTGCCAGCAGCTTAGATCGCTGGACTAGAGCAGCGTTCTTC.

The gene calls are TRBV10-1 and TRBJ2-1; D is perhaps TRBD1 (6 bases). Trimming removed 2 bases at V and 3 bases at J, with 14 bases between. Germline V gene lookup returns CDR1 WNHNN and CDR2 SYGVQD (reference sequence). The CDR3 covers 16 residues. This chain's CDR3 is CASSERTAPLYNEQFF. The CDR3 DNA reads TGCGCCAGCAGTGAGAGGACAGCTCCTCTCTACAATGAGCAGTTCTTC.

This clone appeared a few times. The chain joins TRBV19 to TRBJ2-1; D is ambiguous. Germline assignment: CDR1 LNHDA and CDR2 SQIVND (reference sequence). Trimming stripped 6 bases from V and 3 bases from J, with 6 bases between. The CDR3 spans 12 residues. The CDR3 reads CASSPLYNEQFF. The CDR3, as DNA: TGTGCCAGTAGCCCTCTCTACAATGAGCAGTTCTTC.

For this clone: The junction departs from the called germline gene at one end, perhaps through a read error. The chain has TRBV7-9 and TRBJ2-7; weak D call: TRBD2 (5 bases). Germline V gives CDR1 SEHNR, CDR2 FQNEAQ (reference sequence). This CDR3 spans 13 amino acids. The CDR3 DNA reads as TGTGCCAGCAGCTCCACCCCGGACTCCCCGTTGGCCTTC. This codes for CASSSTPDSPLAF.

The rearrangement joins TRBV10-3 to TRBJ1-5, with a possible D match to TRBD1 (5 bases). V lost 10 bases to trimming and J lost 7 bases, with 20 bases between them. This CDR3 region has 14 residues. Per germline, CDR1 ENHRY and CDR2 SYGVKD. CDR3: CATTSTQGRQPQHF. DNA for the CDR3: TGTGCCACCACATCAACCCAGGGCCGGCAGCCCCAGCATTTT.

The rearrangement links TRBV5-1 to TRBJ2-7, with a weak D call TRBD2 (5 bases). The CDR3 totals 15 residues. V lost 4 bases to trimming and J lost 4 bases, with 18 bases between them. Germline V CDR1 and CDR2: SGHRS, YFSETQ. CDR3 nucleotides: TGCGCCAGCAGCCTAGGTTTGAGGGTGAGGTACGAGCAGTACTTC. Its translation: CASSLGLRVRYEQYF.

This chain connects TRBV19 to TRBJ1-1; 7 nucleotides line up with TRBD1. Per the germline V gene, CDR1 is LNHDA and CDR2 is SQIVND (reference sequence). Losses at the gene ends were 3 bases for V and 1 base for J; bases not matched to a gene: 5. The CDR3 consists of 15 residues. The CDR3 here is CASSIRQGSNTEAFF. The CDR3 nucleotides are TGTGCCAGTAGTATCAGACAGGGTTCGAACACTGAAGCTTTCTTT.

The chain recombines TRBV2 with TRBJ2-3; TRBD2 might be the D (6 bases). CDR1 and CDR2 (germline): SNHLY, FYNNEI. This CDR3 has 17 residues. Trimming pared 3 bases from V and 0 bases from J, leaving 16 bases between. The CDR3 region is CASSEEGRDPSTDTQYF. As DNA, the CDR3 is TGTGCCAGCAGTGAGGAGGGGCGGGACCCTAGCACAGATACGCAGTATTTT.

This clone was detected only once. This chain uses TRBV9 with TRBJ2-5, with D possibly matching TRBD1 (5 bases). Germline assignment: CDR1 SGDLS and CDR2 YYNGEE. The V end was cut by 0 bases, the J end by 2 bases, with 11 bases between. There are 15 residues in the CDR3. CDR3 nucleotide sequence: TGTGCCAGCAGCGTAGCCGCAGGGATGCAAGAGACCCAGTACTTC. Its protein is CASSVAAGMQETQYF.